This record concerns one T cell receptor beta chain sequence. No antigen is known for it. The junction and the germline gene differ at one end; a read error may be behind it. The data were obtained in a study of blood T cells in healthy people across ages. Study results and limitations: Long-lived donors exceeded aged donors in naive CD4+ cells and diversity.

PCR was performed a second time for roughly 7 to 12 cycles using a sample-barcoded 5' primer and a J-beta primer mix. Via MiXCR, TCRdb re-called the 5' RACE reads, giving one row per CDR3 protein. The sample includes 1,800,000 or so distinct CDR3 sequences, 39% of them seen just once. The CDR3 is 15 residues long. The chain links TRBV12-3 or TRBV12-4 to TRBJ1-4; D is possibly TRBD1 (6 bases). The receptor's source is a human donor in good health. The sequencing input was blood. CDR3 sequence: CASSLYRAANEKRFF. CDR3 nucleotide sequence: TGTGCCAGCAGTTTGTACAGGGCGGCTAATGAAAAACGGTTTTTT.